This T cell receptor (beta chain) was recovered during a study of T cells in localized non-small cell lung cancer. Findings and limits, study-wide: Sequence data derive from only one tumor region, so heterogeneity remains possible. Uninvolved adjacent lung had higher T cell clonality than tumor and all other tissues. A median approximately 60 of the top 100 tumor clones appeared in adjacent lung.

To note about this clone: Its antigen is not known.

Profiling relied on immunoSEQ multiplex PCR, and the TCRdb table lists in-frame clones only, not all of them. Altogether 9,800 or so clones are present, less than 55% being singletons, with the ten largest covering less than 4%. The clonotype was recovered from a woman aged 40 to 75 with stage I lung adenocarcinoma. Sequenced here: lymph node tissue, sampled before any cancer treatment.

CDR3 sequence reads: CSVEDQNTEAFF. CDR3 bases: TGCAGCGTTGAAGATCAGAACACTGAAGCTTTCTTT. This chain links TRBV29-1 with TRBJ1-1; D gene ambiguous. V was cut by 0 bases and J by 1 base, with 3 bases left in between. Per the germline V gene, CDR1 is SQVTM and CDR2 is ANQGSEA. This CDR3 is 12 amino acids long.